This TCR beta chain emerged from a study of T cells in localized non-small cell lung cancer. In germline, CDR1 is SGHVS, CDR2 FQNEAQ. This CDR3 region has 15 residues. Trimming removed 1 base at V and 0 bases at J, with 9 bases between. Clones were read by immunoSEQ multiplex PCR, and TCRdb kept only the in-frame ones, dropping some. The sample yields approximately 81,000 clones, more than 70% seen once. The TCR sequence derives from a woman aged 35 to 70 with stage I squamous cell lung carcinoma. The input for sequencing was peripheral blood, taken before any cancer treatment. The chain employs TRBV7-8 and TRBJ1-1; D is possibly TRBD1 (6 bases). The CDR3 nucleotides are TGTGCCAGCAGCTTAGACGACAGGATGAACACTGAAGCTTTCTTT. Protein: CASSLDDRMNTEAFF.